Listed here are 30 T cell receptor beta chains from one sample, sequenced in a study of human T cells and chemical hapten exposure. TCRdb passed the RACE reads through MiXCR, listing each CDR3 protein once. Altogether around 120,000 distinct CDR3 sequences are present, approximately 13% being singletons, with the ten largest covering 0.9% to 0.95%. Noted time point: patch test 1, 2 weeks after DPC sensitization. The treatment: therapeutic diphenylcyclopropenone sensitization with weekly scalp DPC. The source material was whole blood, sampled in connection with sensitization to the hapten diphenylcyclopropenone (DPC). The receptors originated from a man between 18 and 35 years old with alopecia areata. Some clones in this sample may be carry-over from other donors' samples.

This clonotype came up many times. The chain joins TRBV20-1 to TRBJ2-7; D call uncertain. V gave up 0 bases and J gave up 2 bases, with 8 bases separating them. The CDR3 contains 13 residues. Germline V gene data show CDR1 as DFQATT and CDR2 as SNEGSKA (reference sequence). In DNA form, the CDR3 reads TGCAGTGCTAGAGACGGACCTCCCTACGAGCAGTACTTC. This gives the protein CSARDGPPYEQYF.

This clonotype was seen only a few times. The chain employs TRBV29-1 and TRBJ2-3, with D possibly TRBD2 on 5 matching bases. This CDR3 comprises 11 residues. CDR1 is SQVTM and CDR2 is ANQGSEA in the germline V gene. Trimming pared 7 bases from V and 5 bases from J, leaving 10 bases between. The CDR3 DNA sequence: TGCAGCGGCCACCGGGGAGATACGCAGTATTTT. Protein sequence: CSGHRGDTQYF.

This chain joins TRBV7-2 and TRBJ1-1; D gene unclear. The V and J ends lost 1 base and 2 bases respectively, with 5 bases between them. CDR3 length equals 13 residues. Germline values: CDR1 SGHTA, CDR2 FQGNSA. CDR3 in amino acids: CASSLDLNTEAFF. The CDR3 DNA sequence: TGTGCCAGCAGCTTAGATCTTAACACTGAAGCTTTCTTT.

This clonotype was detected many times. The chain links TRBV7-2 to TRBJ2-5; 9 positions agree with TRBD2. This CDR3 has 16 amino acids. Trimming took 5 bases from V and 2 from J; bases not matched to a gene: 9. Germline lookup yields CDR1 SGHTA and CDR2 FQGNSA. The CDR3 DNA reads TGTGCCAGCAGCCGAAGACTAGCGGAGATACAAGAGACCCAGTACTTC. As protein: CASSRRLAEIQETQYF.

This chain uses TRBV4-3 with TRBJ1-1; D remains ambiguous. This CDR3 spans 15 amino acids. Germline CDR1 LGHNA, CDR2 YSLEER. Trimming left V 1 base short and J 11 bases short, with 20 bases between. Written as DNA, the CDR3 is TGCGCCAGCAGCCAAGTAAACGGCCCCAGCCGGCAGGCTTTCTTT. Protein product: CASSQVNGPSRQAFF.

This clonotype was picked up a small number of times. The chain recombines TRBV29-1 with TRBJ2-3; 7 nucleotides line up with TRBD1. The CDR3 extends over 15 amino acids. The V gene end was trimmed by 3 bases and the J gene end by 4 bases; junction bases not matched to a gene: 10. Germline CDR1 SQVTM, CDR2 ANQGSEA. DNA for the CDR3: TGCAGCGTTGAGATAACAGGGGTGTTCGCAGATACGCAGTATTTT. It encodes CSVEITGVFADTQYF.

V usage is TRBV5-5 and J usage is TRBJ2-3; D call uncertain. The germline gives CDR1 SGHKS, CDR2 YYEKEE (reference sequence). CDR3 length: 16 amino acids. The germline V and J ends were trimmed by 0 bases and 2 bases, with 13 bases remaining between them. CDR3 DNA: TGTGCCAGCAGCTTGGCCTTGGTACAAGTCACAGATACGCAGTATTTT. This encodes CASSLALVQVTDTQYF.

In DNA form, the CDR3 reads TGCAGTGCTACAAGACAGGTCGAGGGGGAGCTGTTTTTT. The encoded protein is CSATRQVEGELFF. This rearrangement joins TRBV20-1 to TRBJ2-2, with TRBD1 as a possible D gene (6 bases). This CDR3 spans 13 amino acids. The V gene lost 4 bases and the J gene lost 8 bases, with 14 bases spanning the gap. Germline V gene data show CDR1 as DFQATT and CDR2 as SNEGSKA (reference sequence).

This clonotype has more than one count but fewer than ten. The V gene is TRBV5-4, the J gene TRBJ2-7, with TRBD2 identical over 7 bases. There are 16 residues in the CDR3. Per germline, CDR1 SGHNT and CDR2 YYREEE (reference sequence). The V gene end was trimmed by 2 bases and the J gene end by 3 bases; junction bases not matched to a gene: 11. The CDR3 spells CASSFQGRGVLYEQYF. For the CDR3, the DNA is TGTGCCAGCAGCTTCCAGGGCCGGGGGGTGCTCTACGAGCAGTACTTC.

In the case of this clonotype: This may be a read error: a much more frequent sequence differs by one nucleotide. The chain joins TRBV4-2 to TRBJ2-3; D not resolved. Germline V gene sequence: CDR1 LGHNA, CDR2 YNFKEQ. This CDR3 spans 16 amino acids. As DNA, the CDR3 is TGTGCCCGCAGCCAAGATGATGGGCTACTCACAGATACGCAGTATTTT. Its protein product is CARSQDDGLLTDTQYF.

J is TRBJ2-3 and V is TRBV12-3 or TRBV12-4; 8 bases are a match to TRBD1. V shed 6 bases and J 2 bases; nucleotides not matched to a gene: 13. This CDR3 is 17 amino acids long. The DNA for the CDR3 is TGTGCCAGCAGCTCTCGAGGGCAGGGGGCTTCCACAGATACGCAGTATTTT. Translation: CASSSRGQGASTDTQYF.

The chain combines TRBV20-1 with TRBJ1-4; a weak D match, TRBD1 (5 bases). The germline gives CDR1 DFQATT, CDR2 SNEGSKA (reference sequence). V lost 0 bases, J lost 6 bases, and 14 bases lay in between. The CDR3 consists of 15 residues. The CDR3 DNA is TGCAGTGCTAGAGACAGGAACCTAGGGGATGAAAAACTGTTTTTT. Its protein product is CSARDRNLGDEKLFF.

The sample holds a few counts of this clonotype. The chain uses TRBV5-6 and TRBJ1-6, with 10 bases fitting TRBD1. V was pared by 4 bases and J by 10 bases, with 5 bases of the junction left unmatched. Germline CDR1 SGHDT, CDR2 YYEEEE. The CDR3 length is 14 residues. The CDR3 sequence: CASSRDRGRSPLHF. CDR3 DNA sequence: TGTGCCAGCAGCCGGGACAGGGGACGATCACCCCTCCACTTT.

J is TRBJ2-7 and V is TRBV27, with 9 bases fitting TRBD2. The CDR3 loop spans 15 amino acids. Germline V lookup: CDR1 MNHEY, CDR2 SMNVEV (reference sequence). J was trimmed by 2 bases and V by 4 bases; bases with no gene match: 6. CDR3 in amino acids: CASSSKGLAPYEQYF. The CDR3, as DNA: TGTGCCAGCAGTTCAAAGGGACTAGCCCCCTACGAGCAGTACTTC.

This clonotype was observed at least ten times. V gene TRBV7-3 combines with J gene TRBJ1-5, with D unresolved. Germline V CDR1 and CDR2: SGHTA, FQGTGA. The ends were cut back, 5 bases at V and 7 bases at J, with 12 bases in the middle. The CDR3 covers 13 residues. This chain's CDR3 is CASSTQSGQPQHF. CDR3 nucleotide sequence: TGTGCCAGCAGCACACAAAGCGGGCAGCCCCAGCATTTT. The full variable domain, in which reference TRBV7-3 and TRBJ1-5 provide the parts outside the CDR3, is GAGVSQTPSNKVTEKGKYVELRCDPISGHTALYWYRQSLGQGPEFLIYFQGTGAADDSGLPNDRFFAVRPEGSVSTLKIQRTERGDSAVYLCASSTQSGQPQHFGDGTRLSIL.

There are many counts of this clonotype. The chain uses TRBV3-1 and TRBJ2-3, with D perhaps matching TRBD1 (6 bases). V gave up 4 bases and J gave up 7 bases, with 21 bases separating them. Germline CDR1 and CDR2: LGHDT and YNNKEL (reference sequence). The CDR3 has 16 amino acids. The chain's CDR3 is CASSRATGSPTNTQYF. CDR3 coding DNA: TGTGCCAGCAGCCGGGCAACAGGGTCCCCCACGAATACGCAGTATTTT.

This clonotype was picked up many times. This sequence joins TRBV11-2 and TRBJ1-1; D not certain. The CDR3 is 12 residues long. The germline CDR1 and CDR2 sequences are SGHAT and FQNNGV. Trimming pared 2 bases from V and 4 bases from J, leaving 5 bases between. For the CDR3, the DNA is TGTGCCAGCAGCTTATCTCTCACTGAAGCTTTCTTT. It translates to CASSLSLTEAFF.

V and J are TRBV7-6 and TRBJ2-5; 9 nucleotides line up with TRBD1. Per the germline V gene, CDR1 is SGHVS and CDR2 is FNYEAQ. The CDR3 extends over 16 amino acids. The J segment lost 1 base and the V segment lost 1 base, leaving 4 bases of the junction unmatched. DNA of the CDR3: TGTGCCAGCAGCTTAGGGGGACAGGGAAGCCAAGAGACCCAGTACTTC. Its translation is CASSLGGQGSQETQYF.

The rearrangement links TRBV29-1 to TRBJ2-5; D possibly corresponds to TRBD2 (6 bases). V was shortened by 6 bases and J by 6 bases, with 17 bases between the two germline ends. From germline, CDR1 is SQVTM and CDR2 ANQGSEA. The CDR3 is 13 amino acids. In DNA, the CDR3 is TGCAGCGTGGGCGGGGACCTCAGGCAGACCCAGTACTTC. This gives the protein CSVGGDLRQTQYF.

This CDR3 reads CSVRTGSTEAFF. The CDR3 DNA reads as TGCAGCGTTAGGACAGGGTCGACTGAAGCTTTCTTT. V and J are TRBV29-1 and TRBJ1-1; the match to TRBD1 covers 8 bases. Germline CDR1 reads SQVTM; CDR2 reads ANQGSEA. The J segment lost 5 bases and the V segment lost 5 bases, leaving 4 bases of the junction unmatched. The CDR3 spans 12 residues.

Only a few counts were recorded for this clonotype. The chain is built from TRBV4-1 and TRBJ2-2, with TRBD1 identical over 9 bases. The CDR3 loop spans 17 amino acids. Losses at the gene ends were 0 bases for V and 3 bases for J; bases not matched to a gene: 5. Germline CDR1 and CDR2: MGHRA and YSYEKL. The CDR3 DNA reads as TGCGCCAGCAGCCAAGAAGTAGACAGGGGGGACACCGGGGAGCTGTTTTTT. Protein: CASSQEVDRGDTGELFF.

This clonotype was picked up a small number of times. The CDR3: CASSPRGPASNQPQHF. CDR3 DNA: TGTGCCAGCAGCCCTAGGGGTCCTGCTAGCAATCAGCCCCAGCATTTT. The chain has TRBV5-5 and TRBJ1-5, with a tentative D call TRBD1 (5 bases). CDR1 and CDR2 from the germline V gene are SGHKS and YYEKEE (reference sequence). The CDR3 totals 16 residues. Trimming stripped 4 bases from V and 0 bases from J, with 14 bases between.

The rearrangement uses TRBV5-1 and TRBJ1-3; the D gene is possibly TRBD1 (5 bases). Looked up from germline, CDR1 is SGHRS and CDR2 is YFSETQ. This CDR3 spans 15 amino acids. V was cut by 4 bases and J by 1 base, with 12 bases left in between. The CDR3 DNA is TGCGCCAGCAGCATTGAGGGGAATTCTGGAAACACCATATATTTT. Protein product: CASSIEGNSGNTIYF.

This clonotype appeared many times. This rearrangement joins TRBV6-4 to TRBJ1-5; D unresolved. CDR1 MRHNA and CDR2 SNTAGT come from the germline V gene. The CDR3 is 13 residues long. The V and J ends lost 2 bases and 1 base respectively, with 3 bases between them. Written as DNA, the CDR3 is TGTGCCAGCAGTGACAGCAGCAATCAGCCCCAGCATTTT. Translation: CASSDSSNQPQHF.

V gene TRBV20-1 combines with J gene TRBJ2-2; D not resolved. Germline lookup yields CDR1 DFQATT and CDR2 SNEGSKA (reference sequence). The CDR3 covers 13 residues. Here the CDR3 reads CSLGRRNTGELFF. CDR3 DNA: TGCAGCCTCGGACGTCGGAACACCGGGGAGCTGTTTTTT.

This clonotype was detected only a few times. This chain joins TRBV20-1 and TRBJ2-7; D is unclear. CDR3 length equals 13 residues. Trimming removed 6 bases from V and 0 bases from J, with 12 bases in between. CDR1 and CDR2 from the germline V gene are DFQATT and SNEGSKA (reference sequence). The CDR3, as DNA: TGCAGTGCACCCGGACCGCTCTCCTACGAGCAGTACGTC. Protein product: CSAPGPLSYEQYV.

In its sample, this clonotype was seen a few times. Its ends do not fully match the called genes, so a read error is possible. The V and J genes are TRBV7-2 and TRBJ2-1; 7 nucleotides agree with TRBD1. CDR1 and CDR2 (germline): SGHTA, FQGNSA. This CDR3 has 13 amino acids. The CDR3 here is CAGSQTGLNEQFF. The CDR3 nucleotides are TGTGCCGGCAGCCAGACAGGGCTTAATGAGCAGTTCTTC.

V gene TRBV11-1 combines with J gene TRBJ2-7, with D perhaps TRBD2 (6 bases). From germline, CDR1 is SGHAT and CDR2 FQDESV (reference sequence). Trimming took 0 bases from V and 3 from J, leaving 9 bases between them. The CDR3 is 14 amino acids. CDR3 nucleotides: TGTGCCAGCAGCTTAGCTTACGGGAGCTACGAGCAGTACTTC. Encoded protein: CASSLAYGSYEQYF. The complete variable domain, with remaining parts taken from reference TRBV11-1 and TRBJ2-7, reads EAEVAQSPRYKITEKSQAVAFWCDPISGHATLYWYRQILGQGPELLVQFQDESVVDDSQLPKDRFSAERLKGVDSTLKIQPAELGDSAMYLCASSLAYGSYEQYFGPGTRLTVT.

There are many counts of this clonotype. The rearrangement links TRBV24-1 to TRBJ2-1; D is perhaps TRBD2 (5 bases). V was cut by 4 bases and J by 7 bases, with 13 bases left in between. CDR3 length equals 14 residues. Per germline, CDR1 KGHDR and CDR2 SFDVKD. DNA of the CDR3: TGTGCCACCAGTGACTACCCCACGGGGAATGAGCAGTTCTTC. It translates to CATSDYPTGNEQFF.

This clonotype has only a few counts. J is TRBJ1-4 and V is TRBV12-3 or TRBV12-4; D not resolved. CDR3 length: 14 residues. V shed 1 base and J shed 6 bases, with 9 bases lying between them. CDR3 bases: TGTGCCAGCAGTTTAGGGGCGACGGATGAAAAACTGTTTTTT. Its translation is CASSLGATDEKLFF.